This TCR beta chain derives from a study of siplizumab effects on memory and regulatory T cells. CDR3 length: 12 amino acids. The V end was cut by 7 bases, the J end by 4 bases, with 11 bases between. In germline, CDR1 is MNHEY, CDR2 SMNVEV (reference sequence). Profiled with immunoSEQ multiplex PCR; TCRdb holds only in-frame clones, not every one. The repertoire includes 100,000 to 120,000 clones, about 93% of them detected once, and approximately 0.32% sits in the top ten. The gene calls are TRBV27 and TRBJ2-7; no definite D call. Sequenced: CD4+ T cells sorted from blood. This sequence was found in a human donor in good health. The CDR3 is CASTSASYEQYF. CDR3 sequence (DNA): TGTGCCAGCACAAGTGCTTCGTACGAGCAGTACTTC.